Below, 14 T cell receptor beta chains from the same sample are listed, as sequenced in a study of T cell repertoires in cytomegalovirus infection (dated by TCRdb to about 2019). What the treatment or condition label conveys for this sample: in vitro stimulation with specific CMV peptide epitopes to enrich CMV-specific T cells. These receptors have no identified antigens. TCRdb names Illumina HiSeq 1500 as the instrument used. TCRdb cleaned the public reads at Q25 with fastp, built clones with MiXCR and kept in-frame beta chains. A single entry per CDR3 protein holds the most common genes and DNA from its merged rows. The sample contains more than 300,000 distinct CDR3 sequences, just under 35% of them found a single time. The ten largest clones add up to approximately 13% of the sample. This specimen was cultured PBMCs, taken from culture after CMV antigen stimulation. The receptors shown here come from a human donor in good health (CMV status not recorded). Some clones in this sample may be carry-over from other donors' samples.

This clonotype appeared a few times. V usage is TRBV10-2 and J usage is TRBJ2-5; 7 positions agree with TRBD2. Germline CDR1 and CDR2: WSHSY and SAAADI. After removal of 7 bases from V and 2 bases from J, the junction contained 10 bases not matched to a gene. The CDR3 covers 15 residues. For the CDR3, the DNA is TGCGCCAGCACCTCTCTGGCGGGGGTTCAAGAGACCCAGTACTTC. Protein product: CASTSLAGVQETQYF.

This clonotype was seen more than once but under ten times. J is TRBJ1-2 and V is TRBV7-6; TRBD1 matches 8 bases. The germline V gene has CDR1 SGHVS and CDR2 FNYEAQ. The CDR3 is 15 amino acids. After removal of 0 bases from V and 4 bases from J, the junction contained 4 bases not matched to a gene. The CDR3 nucleotides are TGTGCCAGCAGCTTAGCGGGGGACAGGACCTATGGCTACACCTTC. Translated: CASSLAGDRTYGYTF.

This clonotype was recorded a few times. The V gene is TRBV4-1, the J gene TRBJ2-3, with 8 bases that match TRBD1. The V gene's germline CDR1 is MGHRA and CDR2 YSYEKL. This CDR3 contains 15 residues. Unmatched junction bases numbered 4, after V lost 1 base and J lost 4 bases. The CDR3 loop reads CASSQGPTGADTQYF. CDR3 sequence (DNA): TGCGCCAGCAGCCAAGGCCCGACAGGGGCAGATACGCAGTATTTT.

A few counts support this clonotype. The chain employs TRBV7-2 and TRBJ1-3; 10 positions match TRBD1. Germline-derived CDR1 and CDR2 are SGHTA and FQGNSA. CDR3 length: 16 amino acids. V lost 5 bases and J lost 4; bases outside the gene matches: 8. The CDR3: CASSPPGTGAGNTIYF. Written as DNA, the CDR3 is TGTGCCAGCAGCCCCCCCGGGACAGGGGCCGGAAACACCATATATTTT.

The rearrangement uses TRBV19 and TRBJ2-1; 7 positions match TRBD2. Germline-derived CDR1 and CDR2 are LNHDA and SQIVND (reference sequence). This CDR3 has 15 amino acids. J gave up 7 bases and V 3 bases, and 9 bases lay outside the gene matches. CDR3 nucleotides: TGTGCCAGTAGTATCGGGGAGGGGAGTAGGAATGAGCAGTTCTTC. Protein sequence: CASSIGEGSRNEQFF.

The sample holds a few counts of this clonotype. J is TRBJ2-5 and V is TRBV7-9, with 8 bases aligning to TRBD1. Germline-derived CDR1 and CDR2 are SEHNR and FQNEAQ (reference sequence). The CDR3 runs to 17 residues. The V gene end was trimmed by 2 bases and the J gene end by 2 bases; junction bases not matched to a gene: 10. In DNA form, the CDR3 reads TGTGCCAGCAGCTTACTTCTTGACAGGGGTCGTCAAGAGACCCAGTACTTC. It specifies CASSLLLDRGRQETQYF.

The count of this clonotype is one. The junction departs from the called germline gene at one end, perhaps through a read error. This chain connects TRBV4-1 to TRBJ2-3; 12 bases align to TRBD2. This CDR3 is 17 amino acids long. CDR1 is MGHRA, CDR2 YSYEKL, per germline. The CDR3 DNA is TGCGCCAGCAGCCAGGCCGGGACTAGCGGGCCCGGAGATGCGCAGTATTTT. It specifies CASSQAGTSGPGDAQYF.

This clonotype was recorded at least ten times. This CDR3 reads CASSTTPGGGTDTQYF. CDR3 coding DNA: TGTGCCAGCAGCACTACTCCGGGGGGAGGCACAGATACGCAGTATTTT. V and J are TRBV6-1 and TRBJ2-3, with TRBD2 matching over 7 bases. With 6 bases clipped from V and 1 base from J, the junction kept 10 bases outside the gene matches. The CDR3 contains 16 residues. CDR1 and CDR2 (germline): MNHNS, SASEGT.

This chain uses TRBV6-5 with TRBJ2-3, with 9 positions matching TRBD2. The CDR3 contains 18 residues. Germline V gene sequence: CDR1 MNHEY, CDR2 SVGAGI. V lost 0 bases and J lost 0; bases outside the gene matches: 7. CDR3 region: CASSYSRLAGPSTDTQYF. CDR3 in DNA: TGTGCCAGCAGTTACTCAAGGCTAGCGGGACCTAGCACAGATACGCAGTATTTT.

This chain links TRBV5-8 with TRBJ2-5; D is perhaps TRBD1 or TRBD2 (6 bases each). The CDR3 is 15 amino acids. V gave up 3 bases and J gave up 0 bases, with 12 bases separating them. CDR1 and CDR2 (germline): SGHTS, YDEGEE. The CDR3 spells CASSSGDTDQETQYF. In nucleotides, the CDR3 is TGTGCCAGCAGCTCGGGGGACACTGACCAAGAGACCCAGTACTTC.

This clonotype appeared a few times. The V gene is TRBV12-3 or TRBV12-4, the J gene TRBJ1-3; D remains ambiguous. The CDR3 is 14 residues long. Trimming left V 0 bases short and J 3 bases short, with 6 bases between. The chain's CDR3 is CASSLAQSGNTIYF. CDR3 DNA sequence: TGTGCCAGCAGTTTAGCACAGAGTGGAAACACCATATATTTT.

A few counts support this clonotype. J is TRBJ1-1 and V is TRBV19; unclear D gene. Germline values: CDR1 LNHDA, CDR2 SQIVND (reference sequence). This CDR3 is built from 13 residues. The V end lost 3 bases, the J end lost 1 base, and 6 bases lay between the germline ends. The CDR3 sequence: CASSMQWNTEAFF. The DNA of the CDR3 is TGTGCCAGTAGTATGCAGTGGAACACTGAAGCTTTCTTT.

The CDR3 region has the DNA TGTGCCAGCACCCTAGCCCCCGACAGGGGGTATAATTCACCCCTCCACTTT. The encoded protein is CASTLAPDRGYNSPLHF. This chain joins TRBV6-5 and TRBJ1-6, with 9 bases that match TRBD1. The CDR3 runs to 17 residues. J was trimmed by 4 bases and V by 7 bases; bases with no gene match: 11. Germline V CDR1 and CDR2: MNHEY, SVGAGI.

The V and J genes are TRBV19 and TRBJ2-2; 10 positions match TRBD2. The CDR3 covers 16 residues. Germline CDR1 LNHDA, CDR2 SQIVND (reference sequence). Germline trimming cut 3 bases from V and 1 base from J; bases unmatched to any gene: 2. In DNA, the CDR3 is TGTGCCAGTAGTATGTTAGCGGGGGGGAACACCGGGGAGCTGTTTTTT. Its protein product is CASSMLAGGNTGELFF. The full variable domain, in which reference TRBV19 and TRBJ2-2 provide the parts outside the CDR3, is DGGITQSPKYLFRKEGQNVTLSCEQNLNHDAMYWYRQDPGQGLRLIYYSQIVNDFQKGDIAEGYSVSREKKESFPLTVTSAQKNPTAFYLCASSMLAGGNTGELFFGEGSRLTVL.